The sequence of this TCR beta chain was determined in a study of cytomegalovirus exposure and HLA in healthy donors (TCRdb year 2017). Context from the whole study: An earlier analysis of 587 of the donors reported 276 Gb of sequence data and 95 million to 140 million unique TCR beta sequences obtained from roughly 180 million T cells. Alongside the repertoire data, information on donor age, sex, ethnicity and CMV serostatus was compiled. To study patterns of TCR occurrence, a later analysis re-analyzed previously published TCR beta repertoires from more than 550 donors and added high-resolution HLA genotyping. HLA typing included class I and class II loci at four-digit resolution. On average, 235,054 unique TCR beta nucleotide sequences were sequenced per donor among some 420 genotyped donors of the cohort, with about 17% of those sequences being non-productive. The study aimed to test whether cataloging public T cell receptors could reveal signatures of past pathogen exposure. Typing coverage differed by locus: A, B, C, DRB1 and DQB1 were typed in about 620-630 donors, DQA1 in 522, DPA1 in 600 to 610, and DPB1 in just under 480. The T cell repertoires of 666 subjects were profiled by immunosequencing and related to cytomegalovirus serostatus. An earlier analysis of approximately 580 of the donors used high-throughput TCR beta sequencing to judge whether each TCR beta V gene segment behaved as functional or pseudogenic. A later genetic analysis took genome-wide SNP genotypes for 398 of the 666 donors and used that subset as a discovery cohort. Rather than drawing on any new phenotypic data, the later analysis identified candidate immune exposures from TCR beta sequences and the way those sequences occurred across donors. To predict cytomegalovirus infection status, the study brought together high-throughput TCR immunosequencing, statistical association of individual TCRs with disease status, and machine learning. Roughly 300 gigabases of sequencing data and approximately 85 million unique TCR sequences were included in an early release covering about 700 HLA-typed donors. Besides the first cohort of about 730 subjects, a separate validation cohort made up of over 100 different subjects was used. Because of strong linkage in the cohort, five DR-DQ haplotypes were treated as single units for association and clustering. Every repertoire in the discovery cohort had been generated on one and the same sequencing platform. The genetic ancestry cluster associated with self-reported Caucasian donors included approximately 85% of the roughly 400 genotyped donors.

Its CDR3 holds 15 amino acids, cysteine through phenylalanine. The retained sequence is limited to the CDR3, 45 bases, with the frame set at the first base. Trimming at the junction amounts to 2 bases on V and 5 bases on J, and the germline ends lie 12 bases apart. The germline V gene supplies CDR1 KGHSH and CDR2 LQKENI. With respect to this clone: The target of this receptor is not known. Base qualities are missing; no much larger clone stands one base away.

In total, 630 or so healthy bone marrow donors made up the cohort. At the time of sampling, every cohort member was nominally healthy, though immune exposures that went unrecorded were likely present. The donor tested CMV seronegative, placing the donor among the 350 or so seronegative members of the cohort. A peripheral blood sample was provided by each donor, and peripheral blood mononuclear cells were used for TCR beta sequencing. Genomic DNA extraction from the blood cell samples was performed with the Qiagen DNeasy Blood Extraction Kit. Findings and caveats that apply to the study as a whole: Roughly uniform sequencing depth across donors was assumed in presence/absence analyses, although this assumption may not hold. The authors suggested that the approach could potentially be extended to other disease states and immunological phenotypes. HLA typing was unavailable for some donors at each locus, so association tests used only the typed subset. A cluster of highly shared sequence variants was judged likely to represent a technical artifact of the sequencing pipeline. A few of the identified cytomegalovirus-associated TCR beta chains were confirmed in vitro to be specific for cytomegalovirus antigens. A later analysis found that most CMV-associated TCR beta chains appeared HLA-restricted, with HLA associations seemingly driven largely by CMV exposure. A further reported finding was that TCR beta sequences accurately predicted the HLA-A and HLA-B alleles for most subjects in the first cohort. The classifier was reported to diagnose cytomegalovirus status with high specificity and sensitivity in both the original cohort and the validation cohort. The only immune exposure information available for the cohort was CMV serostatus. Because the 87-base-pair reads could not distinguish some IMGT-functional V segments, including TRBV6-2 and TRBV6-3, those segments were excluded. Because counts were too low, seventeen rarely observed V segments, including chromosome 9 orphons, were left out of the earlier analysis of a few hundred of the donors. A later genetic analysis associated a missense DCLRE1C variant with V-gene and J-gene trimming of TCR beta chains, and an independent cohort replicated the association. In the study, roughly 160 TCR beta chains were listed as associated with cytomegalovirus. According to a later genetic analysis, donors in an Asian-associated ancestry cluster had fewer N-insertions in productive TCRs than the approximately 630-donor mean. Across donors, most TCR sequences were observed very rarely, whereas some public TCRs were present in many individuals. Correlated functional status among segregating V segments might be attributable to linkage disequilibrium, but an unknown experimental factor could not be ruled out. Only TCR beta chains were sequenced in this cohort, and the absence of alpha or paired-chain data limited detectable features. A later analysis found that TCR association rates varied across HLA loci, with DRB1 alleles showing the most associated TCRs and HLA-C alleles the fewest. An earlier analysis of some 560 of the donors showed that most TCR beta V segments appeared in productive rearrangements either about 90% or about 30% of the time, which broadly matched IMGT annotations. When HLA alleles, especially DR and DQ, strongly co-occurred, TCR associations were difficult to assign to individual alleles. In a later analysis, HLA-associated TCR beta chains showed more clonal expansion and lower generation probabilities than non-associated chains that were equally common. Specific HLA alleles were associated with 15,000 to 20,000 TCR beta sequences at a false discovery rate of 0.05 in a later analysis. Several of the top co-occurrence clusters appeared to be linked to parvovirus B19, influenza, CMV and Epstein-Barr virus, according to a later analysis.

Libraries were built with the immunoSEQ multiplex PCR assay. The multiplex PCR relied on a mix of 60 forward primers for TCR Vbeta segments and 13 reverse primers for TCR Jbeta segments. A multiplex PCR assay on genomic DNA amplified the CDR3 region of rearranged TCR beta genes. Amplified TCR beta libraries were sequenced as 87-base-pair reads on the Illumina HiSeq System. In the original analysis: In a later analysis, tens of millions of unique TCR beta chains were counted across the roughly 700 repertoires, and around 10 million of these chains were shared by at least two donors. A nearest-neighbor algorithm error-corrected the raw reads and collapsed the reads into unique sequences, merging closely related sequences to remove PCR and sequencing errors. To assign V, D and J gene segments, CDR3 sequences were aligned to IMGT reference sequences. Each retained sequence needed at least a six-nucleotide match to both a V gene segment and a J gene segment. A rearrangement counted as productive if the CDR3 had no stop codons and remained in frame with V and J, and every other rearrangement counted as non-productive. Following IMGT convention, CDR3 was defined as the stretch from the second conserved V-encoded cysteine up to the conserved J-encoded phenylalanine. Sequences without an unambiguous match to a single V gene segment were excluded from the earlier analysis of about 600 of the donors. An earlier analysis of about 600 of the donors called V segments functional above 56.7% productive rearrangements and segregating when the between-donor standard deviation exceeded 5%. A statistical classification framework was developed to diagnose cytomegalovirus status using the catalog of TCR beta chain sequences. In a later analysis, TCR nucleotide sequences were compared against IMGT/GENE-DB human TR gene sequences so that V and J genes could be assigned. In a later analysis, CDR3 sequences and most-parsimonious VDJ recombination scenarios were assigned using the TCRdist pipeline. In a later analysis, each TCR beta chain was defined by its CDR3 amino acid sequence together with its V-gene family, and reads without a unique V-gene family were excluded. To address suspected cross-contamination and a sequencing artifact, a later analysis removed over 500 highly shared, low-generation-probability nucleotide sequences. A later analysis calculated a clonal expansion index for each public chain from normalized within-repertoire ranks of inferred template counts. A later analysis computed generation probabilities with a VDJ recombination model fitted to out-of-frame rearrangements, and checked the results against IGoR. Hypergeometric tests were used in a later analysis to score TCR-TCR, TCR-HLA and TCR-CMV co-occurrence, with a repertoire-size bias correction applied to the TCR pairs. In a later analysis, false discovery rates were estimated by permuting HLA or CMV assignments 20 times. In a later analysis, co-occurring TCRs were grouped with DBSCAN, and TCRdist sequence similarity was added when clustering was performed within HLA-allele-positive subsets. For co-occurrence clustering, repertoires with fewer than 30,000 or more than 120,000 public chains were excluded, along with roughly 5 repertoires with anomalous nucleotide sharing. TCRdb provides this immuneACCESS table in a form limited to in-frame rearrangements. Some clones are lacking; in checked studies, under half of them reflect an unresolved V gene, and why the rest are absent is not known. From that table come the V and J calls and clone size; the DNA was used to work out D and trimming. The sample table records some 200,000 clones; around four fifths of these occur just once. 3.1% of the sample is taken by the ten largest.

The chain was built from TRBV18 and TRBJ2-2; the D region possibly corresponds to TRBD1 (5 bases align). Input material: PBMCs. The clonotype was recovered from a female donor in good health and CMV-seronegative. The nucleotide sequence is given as TGTGCCAGCTCACCAGCCCCCCCAGGGACCGGGGAGCTGTTTTTT. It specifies CASSPAPPGTGELFF.